These 27 T cell receptor beta chains were sequenced from one sample in a study of technical replicates of blood from a handful of donors. Sequencing used immunoSEQ multiplex PCR; TCRdb keeps in-frame clones, though not all of them. The sample gives approximately 75,000 clones, roughly 92% of which show up once; over 0.35% is in the top ten. The sequenced sample consisted of T cells isolated from PBMCs. These receptor sequences come from a human donor in good health.

This chain joins TRBV7-8 and TRBJ2-7, with 8 nucleotides matching TRBD1. This CDR3 is 15 amino acids long. The trim removed 6 bases at V and 3 bases at J, leaving 10 bases unmatched. Per germline, CDR1 SGHVS and CDR2 FQNEAQ. CDR3 residues: CASRYGQGHHYEQYF. CDR3 nucleotides: TGTGCCAGCAGATACGGACAGGGCCATCACTACGAGCAGTACTTC.

The gene calls are TRBV4-1 and TRBJ2-1, with 10 bases lining up with TRBD1. J lost 6 bases, V lost 5 bases, and 13 bases had no gene match. CDR3 length equals 17 residues. Looked up from germline, CDR1 is MGHRA and CDR2 is YSYEKL. CDR3 DNA sequence: TGCGCCAGCAGCACTATTAAAGGGACAGGGGAAGCCAATGAGCAGTTCTTC. Translation gives CASSTIKGTGEANEQFF.

The V and J genes are TRBV2 and TRBJ2-5; D is possibly TRBD1 (5 bases). V was cut by 6 bases and J by 5 bases, with 13 bases left in between. There are 13 residues in the CDR3. Germline V lookup: CDR1 SNHLY, CDR2 FYNNEI. This CDR3 is CASRKVAGETQYF. The CDR3 DNA follows: TGTGCCAGCAGGAAGGTAGCAGGGGAGACCCAGTACTTC.

The chain carries TRBV6-5 and TRBJ1-2; D not resolved. The CDR3 has 12 amino acids. V lost 5 bases, J lost 4 bases, and 8 bases lay in between. CDR1 and CDR2 from the germline V gene are MNHEY and SVGAGI. The CDR3 reads CASSPSGYGYTF. In DNA, the CDR3 is TGTGCCAGCAGTCCATCGGGCTATGGCTACACCTTC.

V usage is TRBV2 and J usage is TRBJ1-1; D not resolved. Trimming cost V 9 bases and J 5 bases, with 16 bases left between them. From germline, CDR1 is SNHLY and CDR2 FYNNEI. The CDR3 is made up of 13 amino acids. CDR3 in DNA: TGTGCCAGACGGGCGGGCGGGGAAACTGAAGCTTTCTTT. Translation gives CARRAGGETEAFF.

The gene calls are TRBV7-9 and TRBJ2-5, with D possibly matching TRBD1 (6 bases). V dropped 4 bases and J dropped 5 bases, with 11 bases sitting between them. Germline assignment: CDR1 SEHNR and CDR2 FQNEAQ (reference sequence). The CDR3 covers 13 residues. This CDR3 reads CASSSRGGETQYF. CDR3 coding DNA: TGTGCCAGCAGCTCCAGGGGTGGTGAGACCCAGTACTTC.

The rearrangement joins TRBV5-1 to TRBJ1-1, with D maybe TRBD1 (5 bases). This CDR3 spans 13 amino acids. Between the trimmed V and J ends, which lost 5 bases and 1 base, there was a span of 9 bases. Germline assignment: CDR1 SGHRS and CDR2 YFSETQ. The CDR3 DNA reads as TGCGCCAGCAGTACGACAGAGAACACTGAAGCTTTCTTT. This codes for CASSTTENTEAFF.

V gene TRBV28 combines with J gene TRBJ2-3, with 8 nucleotides matching TRBD1. The junction had 11 bases not matched to a gene; V was cut back by 6 bases and J by 3 bases. From germline, CDR1 is MDHEN and CDR2 SYDVKM. This CDR3 spans 16 amino acids. The CDR3 loop reads CASRASQGAGTDTQYF. The CDR3 region has the DNA TGTGCCAGCAGGGCCTCTCAGGGGGCTGGGACAGATACGCAGTATTTT. Complete variable domain (other parts from reference TRBV28 and TRBJ2-3): DVKVTQSSRYLVKRTGEKVFLECVQDMDHENMFWYRQDPGLGLRLIYFSYDVKMKEKGDIPEGYSVSREKKERFSLILESASTNQTSMYLCASRASQGAGTDTQYFGPGTRLTVL.

The J gene is TRBJ1-5, the V gene TRBV6-1; 9 bases line up with TRBD1. J was trimmed by 0 bases and V by 4 bases; bases with no gene match: 4. The length of the CDR3 is 16 residues. CDR1 MNHNS and CDR2 SASEGT come from the germline V gene. The DNA for the CDR3 is TGTGCCAGCAGTGCTCCGGGACAGGGTAGCAATCAGCCCCAGCATTTT. This encodes CASSAPGQGSNQPQHF.

The CDR3 region is CASSLDGTAQETQYF. CDR3 coding DNA: TGCGCCAGCAGCTTGGACGGGACAGCCCAAGAGACCCAGTACTTC. The J gene is TRBJ2-5, the V gene TRBV5-1; TRBD1 agrees at 7 bases. V was pared by 0 bases and J by 1 base, with 3 bases of the junction left unmatched. In germline, CDR1 is SGHRS, CDR2 YFSETQ. This CDR3 comprises 15 residues.

This CDR3 is CASSLVKGRTPEAFF. The CDR3 coding sequence is TGTGCCAGCAGCTTAGTTAAGGGGCGAACCCCCGAAGCTTTCTTT. The chain joins TRBV11-2 to TRBJ1-1, with D maybe TRBD1 (5 bases). CDR3 length: 15 residues. The germline V gene encodes CDR1 SGHAT and CDR2 FQNNGV. V was pared by 1 base and J by 8 bases, with 17 bases between. Full variable domain (rest looked up from reference TRBV11-2 and TRBJ1-1): EAGVAQSPRYKIIEKRQSVAFWCNPISGHATLYWYQQILGQGPKLLIQFQNNGVVDDSQLPKDRFSAERLKGVDSTLKIQPAKLEDSAVYLCASSLVKGRTPEAFFGQGTRLTVV.

V and J are TRBV7-6 and TRBJ2-1, with TRBD2 matching 7 bases. The J segment lost 0 bases and the V segment lost 2 bases, leaving 7 bases of the junction unmatched. The CDR3 has 17 amino acids. The V gene's germline CDR1 is SGHVS and CDR2 FNYEAQ. The CDR3 nucleotides are TGTGCCAGCAGCTTATGGGGGAGGGAAAGCTCCTACAATGAGCAGTTCTTC. Its protein is CASSLWGRESSYNEQFF.

The chain joins TRBV10-3 to TRBJ1-3; D remains unclear. The CDR3 covers 15 residues. Per the germline V gene, CDR1 is ENHRY and CDR2 is SYGVKD. Trimming cost V 0 bases and J 2 bases, with 8 bases left between them. This chain's CDR3 is CAISESEVTGNTIYF. CDR3 sequence (DNA): TGTGCCATCAGTGAGTCAGAGGTGACTGGAAACACCATATATTTT.

The chain has TRBV6-6 and TRBJ2-7; 9 bases are a match to TRBD2. With 7 bases clipped from V and 2 bases from J, the junction kept 6 bases outside the gene matches. The CDR3 runs to 14 residues. Looked up from germline, CDR1 is MNHNY and CDR2 is SVGAGI (reference sequence). The CDR3 nucleotides are TGTGCCAGCACCTCTAGCGGGGCACCCTACGAGCAGTACTTC. Protein product: CASTSSGAPYEQYF.

This rearrangement joins TRBV7-9 to TRBJ2-1; D call uncertain. Trimming pared 9 bases from V and 3 bases from J, leaving 9 bases between. Germline V gene sequence: CDR1 SEHNR, CDR2 FQNEAQ (reference sequence). CDR3 length equals 12 residues. CDR3 in DNA: TGTGCCAGTTTGTCCGTCTACAATGAGCAGTTCTTC. Its protein product is CASLSVYNEQFF. Full variable domain (outside the CDR3, taken from reference TRBV7-9 and TRBJ2-1): DTGVSQNPRHKITKRGQNVTFRCDPISEHNRLYWYRQTLGQGPEFLTYFQNEAQLEKSRLLSDRFSAERPKGSFSTLEIQRTEQGDSAMYLCASLSVYNEQFFGPGTRLTVL.

The chain uses TRBV7-8 and TRBJ2-3, with TRBD2 identical over 8 bases. From germline, CDR1 is SGHVS and CDR2 FQNEAQ. This CDR3 is 14 amino acids long. V lost 5 bases to trimming and J lost 1 base; unmatched junction nucleotides: 2. The chain's CDR3 is CASSLTSGTDTQYF. The DNA for the CDR3 is TGTGCCAGCAGCCTGACTAGCGGCACAGATACGCAGTATTTT. Using reference TRBV7-8 and TRBJ2-3 for the parts outside the CDR3, the full variable domain is GAGVSQSPRYKVAKRGQDVALRCDPISGHVSLFWYQQALGQGPEFLTYFQNEAQLDKSGLPSDRFFAERPEGSVSTLKIQRTQQEDSAVYLCASSLTSGTDTQYFGPGTRLTVL.

The CDR3 spells CASSQGGALLGEQFF. The CDR3 nucleotides are TGCGCCAGCAGCCAAGGGGGAGCCCTCTTGGGTGAGCAGTTCTTC. The chain employs TRBV4-1 and TRBJ2-1; tentatively, D is TRBD2 (5 bases). In germline, CDR1 is MGHRA, CDR2 YSYEKL. V shed 1 base and J shed 9 bases, with 16 bases lying between them. This CDR3 is 15 amino acids long.

J is TRBJ2-3 and V is TRBV4-3; 14 positions match TRBD2. The germline V gene has CDR1 LGHNA and CDR2 YSLEER. After removal of 4 bases from V and 6 bases from J, the junction contained 6 bases not matched to a gene. The CDR3 runs 16 residues. The CDR3, as DNA: TGCGCCAGCAGCCCGGGACTAGCGGGAGTTGGCGATACGCAGTATTTT. Residues: CASSPGLAGVGDTQYF.

The DNA of the CDR3 is TGTGCCAGCAGCTTAGAGGGACATGCTGAAGCTTTCTTT. It is translated as CASSLEGHAEAFF. The J gene is TRBJ1-1, the V gene TRBV7-9, with D possibly being TRBD1 (6 bases). The V end lost 1 base, the J end lost 6 bases, and 9 bases lay between the germline ends. There are 13 residues in the CDR3. The germline V gene has CDR1 SEHNR and CDR2 FQNEAQ (reference sequence).

The chain couples TRBV7-9 to TRBJ2-7; TRBD2 agrees at 10 bases. This CDR3 has 15 residues. V gave up 5 bases and J gave up 1 base; unmatched junction bases: 5. The germline V gene has CDR1 SEHNR and CDR2 FQNEAQ (reference sequence). CDR3 region: CASSQASGRSYEQYF. The CDR3 DNA follows: TGTGCCAGCAGCCAGGCTAGCGGGAGATCCTACGAGCAGTACTTC. The complete variable domain, with remaining parts taken from reference TRBV7-9 and TRBJ2-7, reads DTGVSQNPRHKITKRGQNVTFRCDPISEHNRLYWYRQTLGQGPEFLTYFQNEAQLEKSRLLSDRFSAERPKGSFSTLEIQRTEQGDSAMYLCASSQASGRSYEQYFGPGTRLTVT.

This clone was detected once. The rearrangement joins TRBV27 to TRBJ2-2; D not certain. Germline V gives CDR1 MNHEY, CDR2 SMNVEV (reference sequence). The CDR3 runs 14 residues. V lost 3 bases, J lost 8 bases, and 13 bases lay in between. Here the CDR3 reads CASSFSQTSGELFF. Here the CDR3 DNA reads TGTGCCAGCAGTTTCTCTCAGACTTCTGGGGAGCTGTTTTTT.

This clone was observed a few times. The rearrangement links TRBV4-3 to TRBJ1-1; 11 positions agree with TRBD1. The V and J ends lost 1 base and 6 bases, in that order; junction bases with no gene match: 10. Germline V gene sequence: CDR1 LGHNA, CDR2 YSLEER. The CDR3 is 17 residues long. CDR3 loop: CASSQVRTGGGGSEAFF. Here the CDR3 DNA reads TGCGCCAGCAGCCAAGTCCGGACAGGGGGCGGTGGATCTGAAGCTTTCTTT.

The chain uses TRBV29-1 and TRBJ2-7; 7 positions agree with TRBD2. Germline CDR1 SQVTM, CDR2 ANQGSEA. V lost 5 bases to trimming and J lost 2 bases; unmatched junction nucleotides: 6. This CDR3 is built from 13 residues. The CDR3 spells CSVWGGRTYEQYF. The CDR3 DNA is TGCAGCGTTTGGGGCGGGAGAACCTACGAGCAGTACTTC.

This chain links TRBV29-1 with TRBJ2-5; TRBD1 matches 9 bases. The germline CDR1 and CDR2 sequences are SQVTM and ANQGSEA. CDR3 length equals 14 residues. Trimming took 7 bases from V and 4 from J; bases not matched to a gene: 10. CDR3 sequence (DNA): TGCAGCGCGGGGACAGGGATGGGAGGAGAGACCCAGTACTTC. Its protein product is CSAGTGMGGETQYF.

The CDR3 loop reads CASSVGQLNTEAFF. CDR3 sequence (DNA): TGTGCCAGCAGTGTGGGACAGTTGAACACTGAAGCTTTCTTT. The rearrangement uses TRBV27 and TRBJ1-1; 7 bases line up with TRBD1. This CDR3 comprises 14 residues. Germline loops: CDR1 MNHEY, CDR2 SMNVEV (reference sequence). V shed 5 bases and J 0 bases; nucleotides not matched to a gene: 3.

The rearrangement uses TRBV7-3 and TRBJ2-7; no firm D call. The V gene lost 1 base and the J gene lost 4 bases, with 8 bases spanning the gap. Germline values: CDR1 SGHTA, CDR2 FQGTGA. The CDR3 contains 13 residues. Written as DNA, the CDR3 is TGTGCCAGCAGCTTAAGCGGAGAGTACGAGCAGTACTTC. Its protein is CASSLSGEYEQYF.

V is TRBV6-1 and J is TRBJ2-1; 10 bases align to TRBD2. With 4 bases clipped from V and 8 bases from J, the junction kept 2 bases outside the gene matches. CDR3 length: 13 residues. Germline loops: CDR1 MNHNS, CDR2 SASEGT. CDR3 coding DNA: TGTGCCAGCAGTGGACTAGCGGGCGATGAGCAGTTCTTC. Translation: CASSGLAGDEQFF.